This T cell receptor (beta chain) was profiled in a study of blood T cell repertoires in COVID-19. Study-wide context: T cells, B-cell-depleted T cells, or PBMCs provided the cDNA or gDNA that served as material.

The CDR3 sequence is 13 residues long. The V gene's germline CDR1 is GTSNPN and CDR2 SVGIG (reference sequence). Trimming at V came to 4 bases and at J to 5 bases, leaving 7 bases not matched to a gene. TCRdb keeps only in-frame clones here, not all; method: immunoSEQ multiplex PCR. The sample shows around 230,000 clones, about 91% of them seen only once. The J gene is TRBJ2-5, the V gene TRBV30; 7 positions agree with TRBD1. The source is a middle-aged woman with acute COVID-19. Sequencing was carried out using PBMCs or T cells enriched from blood (not recorded which). The CDR3, as DNA: TGTGCCTGGAAGAGACAGGGCAGCGAGACCCAGTACTTC. This encodes CAWKRQGSETQYF.